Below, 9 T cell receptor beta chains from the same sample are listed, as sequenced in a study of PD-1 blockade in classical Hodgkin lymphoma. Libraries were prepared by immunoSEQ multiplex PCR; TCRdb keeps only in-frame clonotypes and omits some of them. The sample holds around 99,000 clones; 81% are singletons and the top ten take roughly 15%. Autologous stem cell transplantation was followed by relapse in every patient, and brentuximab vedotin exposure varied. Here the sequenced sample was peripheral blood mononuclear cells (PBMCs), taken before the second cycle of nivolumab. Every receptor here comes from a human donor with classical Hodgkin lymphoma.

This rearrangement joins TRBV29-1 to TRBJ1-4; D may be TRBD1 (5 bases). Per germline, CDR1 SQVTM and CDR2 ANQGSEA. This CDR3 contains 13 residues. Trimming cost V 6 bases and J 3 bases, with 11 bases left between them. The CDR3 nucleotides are TGCAGCGTAAGGGACGGTTCTAATGAAAAACTGTTTTTT. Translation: CSVRDGSNEKLFF.

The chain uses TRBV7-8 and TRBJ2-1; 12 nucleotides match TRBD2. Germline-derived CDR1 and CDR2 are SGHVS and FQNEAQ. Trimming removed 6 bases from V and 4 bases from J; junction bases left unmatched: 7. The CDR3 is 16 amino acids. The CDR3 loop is CASRPLAGGLYNEQFF. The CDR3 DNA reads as TGTGCCAGCAGACCACTAGCGGGAGGTCTATACAATGAGCAGTTCTTC.

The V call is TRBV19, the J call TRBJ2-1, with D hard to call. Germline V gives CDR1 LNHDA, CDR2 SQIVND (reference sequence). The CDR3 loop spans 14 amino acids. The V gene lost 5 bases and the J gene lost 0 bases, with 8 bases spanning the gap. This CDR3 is CASSLLGSYNEQFF. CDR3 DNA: TGTGCCAGTAGTCTATTGGGCTCCTACAATGAGCAGTTCTTC.

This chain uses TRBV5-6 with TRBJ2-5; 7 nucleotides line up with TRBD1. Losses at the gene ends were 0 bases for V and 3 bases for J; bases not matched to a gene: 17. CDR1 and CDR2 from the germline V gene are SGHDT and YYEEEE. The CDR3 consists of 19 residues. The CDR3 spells CASSLALLRQGYEKETQYF. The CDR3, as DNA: TGTGCCAGCAGCTTGGCCCTCCTGAGACAGGGATACGAAAAAGAGACCCAGTACTTC.

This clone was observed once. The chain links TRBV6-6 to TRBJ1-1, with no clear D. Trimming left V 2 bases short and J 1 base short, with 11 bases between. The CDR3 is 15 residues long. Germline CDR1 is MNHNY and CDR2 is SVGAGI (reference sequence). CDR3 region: CASSYRQQKNTEAFF. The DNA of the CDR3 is TGTGCCAGCAGTTACAGGCAGCAAAAGAACACTGAAGCTTTCTTT.

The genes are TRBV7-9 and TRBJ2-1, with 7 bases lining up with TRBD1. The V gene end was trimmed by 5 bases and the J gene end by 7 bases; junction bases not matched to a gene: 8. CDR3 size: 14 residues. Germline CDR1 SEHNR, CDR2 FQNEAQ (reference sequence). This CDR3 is CASSPRPGGNEQFF. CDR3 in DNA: TGTGCCAGCAGCCCCCGGCCAGGGGGAAATGAGCAGTTCTTC.

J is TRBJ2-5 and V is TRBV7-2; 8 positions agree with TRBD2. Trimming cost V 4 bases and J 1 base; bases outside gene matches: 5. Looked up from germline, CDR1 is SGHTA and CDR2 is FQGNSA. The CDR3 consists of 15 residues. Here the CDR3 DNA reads TGTGCCAGCAGCTCGAGACTAGCGTCCCAAGAGACCCAGTACTTC. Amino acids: CASSSRLASQETQYF.

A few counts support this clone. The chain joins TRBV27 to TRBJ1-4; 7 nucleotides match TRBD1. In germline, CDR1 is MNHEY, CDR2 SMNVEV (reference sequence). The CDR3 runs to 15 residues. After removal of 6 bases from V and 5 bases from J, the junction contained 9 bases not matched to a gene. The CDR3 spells CASRLGTVPNEKLFF. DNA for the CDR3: TGTGCCAGCAGGTTAGGGACAGTCCCCAATGAAAAACTGTTTTTT.

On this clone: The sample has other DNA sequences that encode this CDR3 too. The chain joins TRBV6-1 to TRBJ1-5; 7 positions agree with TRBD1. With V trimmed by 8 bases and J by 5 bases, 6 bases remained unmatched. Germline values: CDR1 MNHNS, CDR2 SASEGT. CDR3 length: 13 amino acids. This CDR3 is CASSRDRDQPQHF. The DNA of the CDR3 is TGTGCCAGCTCTAGGGACAGAGATCAGCCCCAGCATTTT.